The 32 T cell receptor beta chains in this list originate from one sample, sequenced in a study of T cell responses to AZD1222 COVID-19 vaccine. Data came from immunoSEQ multiplex PCR; TCRdb stores just in-frame clones and leaves some out. The table has roughly 14,000 clones, about 88% seen once. The material was peripheral blood, obtained 28 days after the second AZD1222 dose. These receptors all come from an adult who received the AZD1222 COVID-19 vaccine.

This clone occurred once. The chain has TRBV7-2 and TRBJ1-6, with 10 positions matching TRBD1. The CDR3 runs to 15 residues. V was pared by 4 bases and J by 9 bases, with 6 bases of the junction left unmatched. Germline assignment: CDR1 SGHTA and CDR2 FQGNSA. This CDR3 reads CASSYGTGVRSPLHF. CDR3 sequence (DNA): TGTGCCAGCAGCTACGGGACAGGGGTACGTTCACCCCTCCACTTT.

Written as DNA, the CDR3 is TGTGCCACCAGTGACGGACGGGGGGGAAACTATGGCTACACCTTC. This codes for CATSDGRGGNYGYTF. The chain carries TRBV24-1 and TRBJ1-2, with D perhaps TRBD1 (5 bases). CDR3 length: 15 amino acids. Germline loops: CDR1 KGHDR, CDR2 SFDVKD. Trimming stripped 4 bases from V and 2 bases from J, with 13 bases between.

The chain combines TRBV3-1 (or the pseudogene TRBV3-2) with TRBJ1-4; possibly TRBD1 for D (6 bases). Trimming took off 0 bases at V and 7 bases at J, with 12 bases between the two ends. Per germline, CDR1 LGHDT and CDR2 YNNKEL (reference sequence). The CDR3 covers 15 residues. The CDR3 coding sequence is TGTGCCAGCAGCCAAGAATGGGGGGGCGGTGAAAAACTGTTTTTT. Translation: CASSQEWGGGEKLFF.

This clone was seen a few times. The chain links TRBV18 to TRBJ2-2; possibly TRBD1 for D (6 bases). The CDR3 is 14 residues long. V was clipped by 2 bases and J by 6 bases, with 10 bases between them. Per the germline V gene, CDR1 is KGHSH and CDR2 is LQKENI. Written as DNA, the CDR3 is TGTGCCAGCTCACCAAGGGACATCGCCGGGGAGCTGTTTTTT. It yields the protein CASSPRDIAGELFF.

J is TRBJ2-7 and V is TRBV14; tentatively, D is TRBD1 (6 bases). The CDR3 contains 14 residues. The germline CDR1 and CDR2 sequences are SGHDN and FVKESK. V was shortened by 1 base and J by 13 bases, with 20 bases between the two germline ends. The CDR3 DNA is TGTGCCAGCAGCCAAGTATTGACAGGCCCAAGCAAATACTTC. Its protein is CASSQVLTGPSKYF.

The V gene is TRBV5-6, the J gene TRBJ1-3, with TRBD1 as a possible D gene (5 bases). Germline CDR1 SGHDT, CDR2 YYEEEE. This CDR3 comprises 16 residues. Trimming left V 2 bases short and J 3 bases short, with 15 bases between. The CDR3 here is CASSFGAGMSGNTIYF. Here the CDR3 DNA reads TGTGCCAGCAGCTTTGGGGCGGGAATGAGTGGAAACACCATATATTTT.

This sequence joins TRBV27 and TRBJ2-5; D gene unclear. V was shortened by 6 bases and J by 1 base, with 15 bases between the two germline ends. Germline V gene lookup returns CDR1 MNHEY and CDR2 SMNVEV (reference sequence). The CDR3 has 15 residues. This CDR3 reads CASRLLGWSQETQYF. Written as DNA, the CDR3 is TGTGCCAGCAGACTCCTCGGATGGTCCCAAGAGACCCAGTACTTC.

The rearrangement links TRBV5-1 to TRBJ1-5, with D unclear. The V gene lost 1 base and the J gene lost 6 bases, with 8 bases spanning the gap. Germline assignment: CDR1 SGHRS and CDR2 YFSETQ. This CDR3 comprises 13 residues. This CDR3 reads CASSLQEGQPQHF. The CDR3 DNA follows: TGCGCCAGCAGCTTGCAGGAGGGTCAGCCCCAGCATTTT.

The chain joins TRBV3-1 (or the pseudogene TRBV3-2) to TRBJ2-2, with no clear D. V shed 1 base and J shed 4 bases, with 7 bases lying between them. The CDR3 loop spans 14 amino acids. Germline V gene sequence: CDR1 LGHDT, CDR2 YNNKEL (reference sequence). The chain's CDR3 is CASSQGAGTGELFF. The DNA for the CDR3 is TGTGCCAGCAGCCAAGGGGCAGGCACCGGGGAGCTGTTTTTT.

The rearrangement uses TRBV7-2 and TRBJ2-5; a possible D gene is TRBD1 (6 bases). Trimming cost V 5 bases and J 2 bases, with 15 bases left between them. The germline V gene encodes CDR1 SGHTA and CDR2 FQGNSA. CDR3 size: 15 residues. The CDR3 DNA reads as TGTGCCAGCAGCCCTGACAGGTTTAGTCAAGAGACCCAGTACTTC. Protein sequence: CASSPDRFSQETQYF.

The V and J genes are TRBV12-3 or TRBV12-4 and TRBJ2-7, with D uncertain. There are 11 residues in the CDR3. Trimming cost V 6 bases and J 5 bases, with 8 bases left between them. This CDR3 is CASSRWDEQYF. The CDR3 DNA sequence: TGTGCCAGCAGCAGATGGGACGAGCAGTACTTC.

The chain employs TRBV28 and TRBJ1-1; maybe TRBD1 (5 bases). V gave up 8 bases and J gave up 0 bases, with 16 bases separating them. This CDR3 region has 15 residues. The germline gives CDR1 MDHEN, CDR2 SYDVKM. This CDR3 is CASPPGRLMNTEAFF. The CDR3 DNA is TGTGCCAGCCCCCCGGGACGGTTAATGAACACTGAAGCTTTCTTT. Complete variable domain (other parts from reference TRBV28 and TRBJ1-1): DVKVTQSSRYLVKRTGEKVFLECVQDMDHENMFWYRQDPGLGLRLIYFSYDVKMKEKGDIPEGYSVSREKKERFSLILESASTNQTSMYLCASPPGRLMNTEAFFGQGTRLTVV.

The J gene is TRBJ2-3, the V gene TRBV2; 8 bases map to TRBD2. V was clipped by 6 bases and J by 3 bases; unmatched bases: 5. The germline V gene encodes CDR1 SNHLY and CDR2 FYNNEI. CDR3 length: 14 amino acids. The CDR3: CASSPGTRTDTQYF. CDR3 nucleotide sequence: TGTGCCAGCAGCCCCGGGACTAGGACAGATACGCAGTATTTT.

This chain links TRBV19 with TRBJ1-1; 8 bases agree with TRBD1. Germline assignment: CDR1 LNHDA and CDR2 SQIVND (reference sequence). With V trimmed by 4 bases and J by 4 bases, 5 bases remained unmatched. The CDR3 spans 14 residues. As DNA, the CDR3 is TGTGCCAGTAGTACGGGACAGGTGGGCACTGAAGCTTTCTTT. Translating it yields CASSTGQVGTEAFF.

This clone was detected only once. The chain has TRBV9 and TRBJ2-1, with 13 nucleotides matching TRBD2. With 4 bases clipped from V and 9 bases from J, the junction kept 13 bases outside the gene matches. Per germline, CDR1 SGDLS and CDR2 YYNGEE. The CDR3 is 17 amino acids. This CDR3 reads CASSFLEGLAGSGEQFF. The DNA of the CDR3 is TGTGCCAGCAGCTTCTTAGAGGGACTAGCGGGATCGGGTGAGCAGTTCTTC.

This chain links TRBV12-5 with TRBJ2-1; D not resolved. The germline V and J ends were trimmed by 7 bases and 7 bases, with 14 bases remaining between them. CDR1 is LGHNT, CDR2 FRNRAP, per germline. The CDR3 totals 13 residues. CDR3 DNA sequence: TGTGCTAGTGCCTTCAGTTCGAGGAATGAGCAGTTCTTC. Encoded protein: CASAFSSRNEQFF.

This chain joins TRBV3-1 (or the pseudogene TRBV3-2) and TRBJ1-2, with D tentatively TRBD1 (5 bases). Trimming left V 1 base short and J 8 bases short, with 17 bases between. Germline V gene data show CDR1 as LGHDT and CDR2 as YNNKEL (reference sequence). The CDR3 has 15 residues. The CDR3 sequence is CASSQGGTGEYGYTF. The DNA for the CDR3 is TGTGCCAGCAGCCAAGGAGGTACAGGTGAATACGGCTACACCTTC.

The chain links TRBV18 to TRBJ1-1, with TRBD1 matching over 7 bases. The CDR3 covers 17 residues. With 3 bases clipped from V and 5 bases from J, the junction kept 15 bases outside the gene matches. From germline, CDR1 is KGHSH and CDR2 LQKENI. The CDR3 loop is CASSPGQGGTFRTEAFF. CDR3 DNA: TGTGCCAGCTCACCCGGGCAGGGGGGGACGTTTAGGACTGAAGCTTTCTTT. The entire variable domain, with the rest obtained from reference TRBV18 and TRBJ1-1, is as follows: NAGVMQNPRHLVRRRGQEARLRCSPMKGHSHVYWYRQLPEEGLKFMVYLQKENIIDESGMPKERFSAEFPKEGPSILRIQQVVRGDSAAYFCASSPGQGGTFRTEAFFGQGTRLTVV.

This chain links TRBV5-1 with TRBJ2-5, with no clear D. Trimming pared 2 bases from V and 2 bases from J, leaving 13 bases between. This CDR3 contains 15 residues. Germline V gene data show CDR1 as SGHRS and CDR2 as YFSETQ. The chain's CDR3 is CASSFSTAGQETQYF. CDR3 DNA sequence: TGCGCCAGCAGCTTTTCAACAGCAGGACAAGAGACCCAGTACTTC. The entire variable domain, with the rest obtained from reference TRBV5-1 and TRBJ2-5, is as follows: KAGVTQTPRYLIKTRGQQVTLSCSPISGHRSVSWYQQTPGQGLQFLFEYFSETQRNKGNFPGRFSGRQFSNSRSEMNVSTLELGDSALYLCASSFSTAGQETQYFGPGTRLLVL.

The chain employs TRBV12-3 or TRBV12-4 and TRBJ1-1, with a tentative D call TRBD1 (6 bases). CDR3 length equals 13 residues. Trimming removed 4 bases from V and 5 bases from J, with 11 bases in between. CDR3 sequence (DNA): TGTGCCAGCAGTTCCCTCGGACAGACTGAAGCTTTCTTT. Amino acids: CASSSLGQTEAFF.

The V and J genes are TRBV12-2 and TRBJ2-1; the table's D call of TRBD1 was not tested on the DNA. TRBV12-2 is labeled a pseudogene. CDR3 length: 18 residues. The CDR3 protein is CASRLWRRRGGNYNEQFF. CDR3 DNA sequence: TGTGCAAGTCGCTTATGGAGGCGTAGAGGGGGTAACTACAATGAGCAGTTCTTC.

This clone was seen just once. This chain joins TRBV2 and TRBJ1-1; no clear D gene. Germline V CDR1 and CDR2: SNHLY, FYNNEI. V was shortened by 5 bases and J by 4 bases, with 17 bases between the two germline ends. This CDR3 has 15 residues. Here the CDR3 DNA reads TGTGCCAGCAGTCAAACCCGGGCCGAAACCACTGAAGCTTTCTTT. The encoded protein is CASSQTRAETTEAFF.

The rearrangement uses TRBV14 and TRBJ2-3, with 11 bases lining up with TRBD2. The CDR3 is made up of 16 amino acids. V gave up 4 bases and J gave up 2 bases; unmatched junction bases: 5. CDR1 is SGHDN and CDR2 is FVKESK in the germline V gene. CDR3 nucleotides: TGTGCCAGCAGCCCCCGACTAGCGGGGACCACAGATACGCAGTATTTT. This encodes CASSPRLAGTTDTQYF. Variable domain in full (rest from reference TRBV14 and TRBJ2-3): EAGVTQFPSHSVIEKGQTVTLRCDPISGHDNLYWYRRVMGKEIKFLLHFVKESKQDESGMPNNRFLAERTGGTYSTLKVQPAELEDSGVYFCASSPRLAGTTDTQYFGPGTRLTVL.

The sample holds one count of this clone. V and J are TRBV30 and TRBJ1-6; D unclear. Germline V CDR1 and CDR2: GTSNPN, SVGIG (reference sequence). This CDR3 is 14 amino acids long. Between the trimmed V and J ends, which lost 1 base and 4 bases, there was a span of 8 bases. The CDR3 region is CAWSEGYYNSPLHF. The CDR3 coding sequence is TGTGCCTGGAGTGAAGGTTATTATAATTCACCCCTCCACTTT.

This chain uses TRBV7-9 with TRBJ2-3; D gene unclear. The CDR3 consists of 12 residues. V was cut by 5 bases and J by 8 bases, with 11 bases left in between. The germline gives CDR1 SEHNR, CDR2 FQNEAQ (reference sequence). The CDR3 protein is CASSADRGTQYF. The CDR3 DNA is TGTGCCAGCAGCGCCGATCGTGGTACGCAGTATTTT.

The V call is TRBV19, the J call TRBJ1-5; D may be TRBD1 (6 bases). This CDR3 spans 14 amino acids. The ends were cut back, 11 bases at V and 7 bases at J, with 21 bases in the middle. CDR1 LNHDA and CDR2 SQIVND come from the germline V gene (reference sequence). The CDR3 DNA sequence: TGTGCCTCAAGTGGGGGCAGGGGAGGGCAGCCCCAGCATTTT. The encoded protein is CASSGGRGGQPQHF.

The chain joins TRBV7-3 to TRBJ2-3; unclear D gene. From germline, CDR1 is SGHTA and CDR2 FQGTGA. Trimming took 3 bases from V and 1 from J, leaving 5 bases between them. The CDR3 is 13 amino acids. CDR3 loop: CASSFYGTDTQYF. Here the CDR3 DNA reads TGTGCCAGCAGCTTCTACGGCACAGATACGCAGTATTTT.

V gene TRBV19 combines with J gene TRBJ1-1; D might be TRBD1 (5 bases). The ends were cut back, 5 bases at V and 3 bases at J, with 10 bases in the middle. CDR3 length equals 13 residues. In germline, CDR1 is LNHDA, CDR2 SQIVND (reference sequence). This CDR3 reads CASSEGMHTEAFF. CDR3 sequence (DNA): TGTGCCAGTAGTGAGGGGATGCACACTGAAGCTTTCTTT.

This sequence joins TRBV28 and TRBJ1-3; TRBD1 matches at 7 bases. Germline V CDR1 and CDR2: MDHEN, SYDVKM. CDR3 length: 15 residues. J gave up 2 bases and V 0 bases, and 1 base lay outside the gene matches. The CDR3 is CASSLWTGTGNTIYF. The CDR3 nucleotides read TGTGCCAGCAGTTTATGGACAGGGACTGGAAACACCATATATTTT.

This clone came up once. This chain connects TRBV5-5 to TRBJ2-1; D gene uncertain. Per germline, CDR1 SGHKS and CDR2 YYEKEE (reference sequence). The V gene lost 0 bases and the J gene lost 6 bases, with 16 bases spanning the gap. The CDR3 extends over 16 amino acids. The CDR3 spells CASSLELQMPPNEQFF. As DNA, the CDR3 is TGTGCCAGCAGCTTGGAATTACAGATGCCACCCAATGAGCAGTTCTTC. The whole variable domain, filled in from reference TRBV5-5 and TRBJ2-1, reads DAGVTQSPTHLIKTRGQQVTLRCSPISGHKSVSWYQQVLGQGPQFIFQYYEKEERGRGNFPDRFSARQFPNYSSELNVNALLLGDSALYLCASSLELQMPPNEQFFGPGTRLTVL.

V and J are TRBV6-6 and TRBJ2-7, with D perhaps matching TRBD2 (6 bases). Germline V lookup: CDR1 MNHNY, CDR2 SVGAGI (reference sequence). Trimming left V 2 bases short and J 5 bases short, with 16 bases between. The CDR3 spans 15 residues. The CDR3 sequence is CASSYGGIPGDEQYF. CDR3 in DNA: TGTGCCAGCAGTTACGGCGGGATACCTGGAGACGAGCAGTACTTC.

V gene TRBV9 combines with J gene TRBJ2-7; perhaps D is TRBD1 or TRBD2 (6 bases each). Trimming shortened V by 2 bases and J by 6 bases, and 24 bases separated the two germline ends. Germline values: CDR1 SGDLS, CDR2 YYNGEE. The CDR3 has 17 residues. This CDR3 reads CASSVAHKRTGAGEQYF. The CDR3, as DNA: TGTGCCAGCAGCGTCGCTCACAAAAGGACGGGGGCAGGCGAGCAGTACTTC.